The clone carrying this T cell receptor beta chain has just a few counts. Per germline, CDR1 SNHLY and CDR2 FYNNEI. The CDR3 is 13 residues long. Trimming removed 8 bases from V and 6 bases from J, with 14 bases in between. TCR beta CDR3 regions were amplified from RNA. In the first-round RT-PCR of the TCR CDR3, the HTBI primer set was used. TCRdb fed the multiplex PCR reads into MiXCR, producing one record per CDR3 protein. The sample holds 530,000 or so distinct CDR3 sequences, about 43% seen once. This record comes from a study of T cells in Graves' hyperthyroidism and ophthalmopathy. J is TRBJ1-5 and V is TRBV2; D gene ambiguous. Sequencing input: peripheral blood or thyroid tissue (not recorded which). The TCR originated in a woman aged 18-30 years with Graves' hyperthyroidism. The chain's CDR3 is CASSASLTQPQHF. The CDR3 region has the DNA TGTGCCAGCTCCGCGAGTTTAACTCAGCCCCAGCATTTT.